This passage covers 3 T cell receptor beta chains from one sample sequenced in a study of T-cell reconstitution after alpha-beta-depleted transplantation in children. Unique molecular identifiers featured in how the TCRbeta library was prepared. Each CDR3 protein gets one entry after TCRdb re-called the PCR reads with MiXCR. This table holds 440,000 or so distinct CDR3 sequences, approximately 42% found once. Source: PBMCs, taken before TCRalphabeta/CD19-depleted stem cell transplant. The receptors stem from a girl aged 2-10 years with aplastic anemia, due to receive a stem cell transplant.

V gene TRBV5-1 combines with J gene TRBJ2-7; no clear D. The length of the CDR3 is 15 residues. The V end lost 4 bases, the J end lost 2 bases, and 16 bases lay between the germline ends. The germline V gene encodes CDR1 SGHRS and CDR2 YFSETQ. The CDR3: CASSPLPDGPYEQYF. The CDR3 DNA reads TGCGCCAGCAGCCCTCTGCCGGACGGACCCTACGAGCAGTACTTC.

J is TRBJ2-1 and V is TRBV7-2; 12 nucleotides match TRBD2. Germline loops: CDR1 SGHTA, CDR2 FQGNSA. V lost 5 bases to trimming and J lost 15 bases; unmatched junction nucleotides: 5. This CDR3 has 12 amino acids. The CDR3 protein is CASSLLAGGAFF. The CDR3 DNA sequence: TGTGCCAGCAGCCTTCTAGCGGGAGGGGCGTTCTTC.

Ten or more counts support this clonotype. The rearrangement joins TRBV12-3 or TRBV12-4 to TRBJ2-5; D is ambiguous. The CDR3 is 14 amino acids. Trimming left V 7 bases short and J 5 bases short, with 17 bases between. In nucleotides, the CDR3 is TGTGCCAGCACCCTGAGTCAGTTGCGGGAGACCCAGTACTTC. This codes for CASTLSQLRETQYF.